The clone carrying this TCR beta chain was seen repeatedly, ten times or more. Its target is unknown. The read terminates 3 residues before the CDR3 end, so the remaining end is supplied by the germline J gene. Assay used: immunoSEQ multiplex PCR; TCRdb lists only in-frame clones, some missing. The repertoire shows under 60,000 clones, none seen only once; the top ten take around 3.7%. V was clipped by 0 bases and J by 8 bases, with 14 bases between them. Germline values: CDR1 GTSNPN, CDR2 SVGIG (reference sequence). This CDR3 is 14 amino acids long. The data are from a study of T cell clonality in common variable immunodeficiency. Study-level findings and limits: In common variable immunodeficiency, TCR beta chains reportedly carried fewer deletions and N-nucleotide insertions.

This receptor was identified in a person aged 18 to 75 in good health. Sequenced sample: peripheral blood mononuclear cells. The J gene is TRBJ2-1, the V gene TRBV30; TRBD1 is a possible D gene (6 bases). CDR3: CAWSVGRGPDEQFF. The CDR3 DNA, read in part, is TGTGCCTGGAGTGTCGGCAGGGGTCCCGATGAG.